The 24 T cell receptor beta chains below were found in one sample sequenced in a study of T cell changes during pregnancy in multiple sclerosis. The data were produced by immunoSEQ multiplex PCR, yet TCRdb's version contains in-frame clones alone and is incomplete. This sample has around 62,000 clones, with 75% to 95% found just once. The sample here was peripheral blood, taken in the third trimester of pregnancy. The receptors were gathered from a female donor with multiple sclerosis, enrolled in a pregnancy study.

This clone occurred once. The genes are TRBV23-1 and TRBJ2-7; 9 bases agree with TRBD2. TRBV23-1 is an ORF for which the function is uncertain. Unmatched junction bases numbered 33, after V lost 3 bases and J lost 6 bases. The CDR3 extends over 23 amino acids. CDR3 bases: TGCGCCAGCAGTCACCCTCCTTGGGCTAGTGAGCGGGAGGTTAAGGACTCATCGCCCGAGCAGTACTTC. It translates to CASSHPPWASEREVKDSSPEQYF.

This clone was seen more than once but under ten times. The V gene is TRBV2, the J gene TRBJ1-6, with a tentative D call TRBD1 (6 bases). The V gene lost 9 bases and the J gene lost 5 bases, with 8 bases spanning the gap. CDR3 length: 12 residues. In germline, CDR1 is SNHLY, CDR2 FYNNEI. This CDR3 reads CARQGDNSPLHF. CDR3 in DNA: TGTGCCAGACAGGGAGATAATTCACCCCTCCACTTT.

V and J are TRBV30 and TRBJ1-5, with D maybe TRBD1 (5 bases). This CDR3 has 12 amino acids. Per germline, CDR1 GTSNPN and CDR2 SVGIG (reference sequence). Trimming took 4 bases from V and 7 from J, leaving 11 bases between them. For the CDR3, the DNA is TGTGCCTGGACCCACGGGGGACAGCCCCAGCATTTT. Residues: CAWTHGGQPQHF.

The CDR3 region is CASSYIAGWAPLHF. CDR3 DNA: TGTGCCAGCAGTTACATTGCGGGGTGGGCACCCCTCCACTTT. J is TRBJ1-6 and V is TRBV6-6; no firm D call. The V gene lost 2 bases and the J gene lost 11 bases, with 13 bases spanning the gap. This CDR3 spans 14 amino acids. Germline loops: CDR1 MNHNY, CDR2 SVGAGI (reference sequence).

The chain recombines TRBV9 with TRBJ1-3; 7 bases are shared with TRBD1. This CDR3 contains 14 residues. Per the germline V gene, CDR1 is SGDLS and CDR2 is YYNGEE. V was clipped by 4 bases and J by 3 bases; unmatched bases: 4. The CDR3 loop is CASSRRTGGNTIYF. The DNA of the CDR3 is TGTGCCAGCAGCCGAAGGACAGGTGGAAACACCATATATTTT.

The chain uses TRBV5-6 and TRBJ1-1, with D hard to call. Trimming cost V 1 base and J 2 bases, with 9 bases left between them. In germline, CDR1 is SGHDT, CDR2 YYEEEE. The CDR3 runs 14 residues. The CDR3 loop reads CASSLRGGNTEAFF. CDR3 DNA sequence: TGTGCCAGCAGCTTGCGGGGAGGAAACACTGAAGCTTTCTTT.

Here the CDR3 reads CASSQATRGNNEQFF. CDR3 coding DNA: TGCGCCAGCAGCCAAGCGACTAGGGGCAACAATGAGCAGTTCTTC. The V gene is TRBV4-1, the J gene TRBJ2-1; D may be TRBD2 (6 bases). CDR3 size: 15 residues. The germline CDR1 and CDR2 sequences are MGHRA and YSYEKL. Trimming took 1 base from V and 5 from J, leaving 12 bases between them.

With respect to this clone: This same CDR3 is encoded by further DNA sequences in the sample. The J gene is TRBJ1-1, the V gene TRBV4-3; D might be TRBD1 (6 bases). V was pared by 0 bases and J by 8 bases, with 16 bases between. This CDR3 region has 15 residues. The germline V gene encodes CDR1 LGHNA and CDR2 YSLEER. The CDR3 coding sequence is TGCGCCAGCAGCCAAGATTACGGGGGGCAAGGGGAAGCTTTCTTT. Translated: CASSQDYGGQGEAFF.

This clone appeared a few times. The CDR3 reads CSAGGGAGYTF. The CDR3 DNA reads as TGCAGTGCGGGCGGGGGGGCTGGCTACACCTTC. The chain has TRBV20-1 and TRBJ1-2; tentatively, D is TRBD1 (6 bases). The V gene's germline CDR1 is DFQATT and CDR2 SNEGSKA (reference sequence). Trimming took 6 bases from V and 7 from J, leaving 12 bases between them. The CDR3 spans 11 residues.

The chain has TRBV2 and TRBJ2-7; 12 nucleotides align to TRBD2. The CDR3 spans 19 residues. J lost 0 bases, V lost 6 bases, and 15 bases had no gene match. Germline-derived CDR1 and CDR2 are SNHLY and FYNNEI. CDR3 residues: CASSPTGTSGSKSSYEQYF. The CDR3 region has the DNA TGTGCCAGCAGCCCCACCGGGACTAGCGGGTCAAAGAGCTCCTACGAGCAGTACTTC.

DNA of the CDR3: TGTGCCAGTAGCCGGGGACAGATTACCTACGAGCAGTACTTC. Its protein is CASSRGQITYEQYF. The chain employs TRBV19 and TRBJ2-7; 7 nucleotides match TRBD1. This CDR3 has 14 amino acids. The J segment lost 2 bases and the V segment lost 6 bases, leaving 7 bases of the junction unmatched. CDR1 LNHDA and CDR2 SQIVND come from the germline V gene (reference sequence).

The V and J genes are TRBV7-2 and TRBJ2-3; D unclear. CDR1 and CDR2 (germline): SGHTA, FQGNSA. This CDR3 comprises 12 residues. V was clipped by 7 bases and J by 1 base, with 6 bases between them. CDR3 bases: TGTGCCAGCAACTCCCGCACAGATACGCAGTATTTT. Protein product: CASNSRTDTQYF. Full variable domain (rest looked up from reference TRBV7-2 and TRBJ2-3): GAGVSQSPSNKVTEKGKDVELRCDPISGHTALYWYRQSLGQGLEFLIYFQGNSAPDKSGLPSDRFSAERTGGSVSTLTIQRTQQEDSAVYLCASNSRTDTQYFGPGTRLTVL.

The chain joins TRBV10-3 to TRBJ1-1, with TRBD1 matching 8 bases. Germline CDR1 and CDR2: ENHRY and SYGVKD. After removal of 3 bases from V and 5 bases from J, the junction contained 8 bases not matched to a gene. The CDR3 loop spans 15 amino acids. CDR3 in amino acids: CAISDPGQEGTEAFF. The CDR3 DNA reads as TGTGCCATCAGTGATCCGGGACAGGAGGGGACTGAAGCTTTCTTT.

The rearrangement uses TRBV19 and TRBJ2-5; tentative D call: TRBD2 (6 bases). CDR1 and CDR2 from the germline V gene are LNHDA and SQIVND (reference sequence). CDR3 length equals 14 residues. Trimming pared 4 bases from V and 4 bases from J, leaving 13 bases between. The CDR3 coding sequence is TGTGCCAGTAGTAACGACAGAGCGGGAGAGACCCAGTACTTC. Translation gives CASSNDRAGETQYF.

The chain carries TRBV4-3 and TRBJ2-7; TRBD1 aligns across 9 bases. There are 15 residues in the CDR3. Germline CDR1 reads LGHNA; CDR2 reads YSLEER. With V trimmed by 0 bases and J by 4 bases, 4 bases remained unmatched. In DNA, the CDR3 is TGCGCCAGCAGCCAAGATACAGGGGGCATATACGAGCAGTACTTC. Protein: CASSQDTGGIYEQYF.

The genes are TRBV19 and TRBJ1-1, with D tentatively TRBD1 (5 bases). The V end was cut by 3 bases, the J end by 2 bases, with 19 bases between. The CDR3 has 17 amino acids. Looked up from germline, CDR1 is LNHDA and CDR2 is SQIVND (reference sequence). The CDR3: CASSMARVWQGNTEAFF. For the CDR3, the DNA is TGTGCCAGTAGTATGGCGAGAGTCTGGCAGGGCAACACTGAAGCTTTCTTT.

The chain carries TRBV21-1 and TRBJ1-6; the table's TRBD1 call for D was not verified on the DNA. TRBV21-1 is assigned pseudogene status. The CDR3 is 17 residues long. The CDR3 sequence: CASSTVDRVGYNSPLHF. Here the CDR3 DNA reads TGTGCCAGCAGCACCGTGGACAGGGTGGGCTATAATTCACCCCTCCACTTT.

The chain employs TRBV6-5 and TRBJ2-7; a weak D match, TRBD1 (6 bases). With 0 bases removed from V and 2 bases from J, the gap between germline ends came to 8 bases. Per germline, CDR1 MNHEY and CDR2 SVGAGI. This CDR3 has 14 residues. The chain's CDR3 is CASSYSTGTYEQYF. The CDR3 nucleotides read TGTGCCAGCAGTTACTCAACAGGGACCTACGAGCAGTACTTC.

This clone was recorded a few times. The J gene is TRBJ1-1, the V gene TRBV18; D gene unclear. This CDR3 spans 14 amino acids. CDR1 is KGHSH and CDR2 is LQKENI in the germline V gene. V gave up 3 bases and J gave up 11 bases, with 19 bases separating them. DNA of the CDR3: TGTGCCAGCTCACCCCGGAGCCAGGAGGTGCGGGCTTTCTTT. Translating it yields CASSPRSQEVRAFF.

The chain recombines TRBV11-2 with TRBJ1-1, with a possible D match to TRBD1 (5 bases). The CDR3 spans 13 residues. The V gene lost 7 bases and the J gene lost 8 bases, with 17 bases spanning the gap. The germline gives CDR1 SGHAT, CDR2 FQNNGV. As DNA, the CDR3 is TGTGCCAGCATCGACTCAGGGTTTCCCGAAGCTTTCTTT. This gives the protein CASIDSGFPEAFF.

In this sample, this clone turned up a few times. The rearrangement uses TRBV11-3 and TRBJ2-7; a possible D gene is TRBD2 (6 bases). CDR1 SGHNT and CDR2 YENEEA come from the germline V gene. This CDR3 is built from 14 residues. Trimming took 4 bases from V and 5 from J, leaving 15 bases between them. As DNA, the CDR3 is TGTGCCAGCAGCTCATCCGGCGGGACGGACGAGCAGTACTTC. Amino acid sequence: CASSSSGGTDEQYF.

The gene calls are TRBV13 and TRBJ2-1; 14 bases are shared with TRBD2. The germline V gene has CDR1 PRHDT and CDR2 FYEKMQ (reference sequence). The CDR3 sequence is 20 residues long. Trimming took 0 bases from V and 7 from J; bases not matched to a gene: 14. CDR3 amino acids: CASSLGFYRTSGGSLNEQFF. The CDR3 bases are TGTGCCAGCAGCTTAGGCTTTTATCGGACTAGCGGGGGGAGTTTAAATGAGCAGTTCTTC.

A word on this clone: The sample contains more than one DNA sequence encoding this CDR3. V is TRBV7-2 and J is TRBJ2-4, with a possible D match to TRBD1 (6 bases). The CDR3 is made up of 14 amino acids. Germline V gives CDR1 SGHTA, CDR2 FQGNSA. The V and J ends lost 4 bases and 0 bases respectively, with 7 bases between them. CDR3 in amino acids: CASSSGQAKNIQYF. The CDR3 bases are TGTGCCAGCAGCTCGGGACAAGCCAAAAACATTCAGTACTTC. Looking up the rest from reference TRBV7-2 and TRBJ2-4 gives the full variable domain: GAGVSQSPSNKVTEKGKDVELRCDPISGHTALYWYRQSLGQGLEFLIYFQGNSAPDKSGLPSDRFSAERTGGSVSTLTIQRTQQEDSAVYLCASSSGQAKNIQYFGAGTRLSVL.

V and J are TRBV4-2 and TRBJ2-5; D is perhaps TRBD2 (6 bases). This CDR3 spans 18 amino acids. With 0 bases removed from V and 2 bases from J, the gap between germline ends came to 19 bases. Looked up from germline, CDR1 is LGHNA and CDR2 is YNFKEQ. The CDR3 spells CASSQDPPSSGRQETQYF. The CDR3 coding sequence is TGTGCCAGCAGCCAAGATCCCCCCTCTTCCGGGAGACAAGAGACCCAGTACTTC.